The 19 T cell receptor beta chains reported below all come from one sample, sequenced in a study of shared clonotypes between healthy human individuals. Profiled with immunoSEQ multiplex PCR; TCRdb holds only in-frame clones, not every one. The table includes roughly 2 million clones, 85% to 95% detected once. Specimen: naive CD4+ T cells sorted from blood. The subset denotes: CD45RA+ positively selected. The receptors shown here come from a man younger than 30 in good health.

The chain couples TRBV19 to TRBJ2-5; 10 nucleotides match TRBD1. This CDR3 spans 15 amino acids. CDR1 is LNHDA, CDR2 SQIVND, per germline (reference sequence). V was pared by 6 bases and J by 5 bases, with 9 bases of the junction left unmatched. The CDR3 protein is CASSRRDRGQETQYF. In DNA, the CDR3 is TGTGCCAGTAGCCGCCGGGACAGGGGTCAGGAGACCCAGTACTTC.

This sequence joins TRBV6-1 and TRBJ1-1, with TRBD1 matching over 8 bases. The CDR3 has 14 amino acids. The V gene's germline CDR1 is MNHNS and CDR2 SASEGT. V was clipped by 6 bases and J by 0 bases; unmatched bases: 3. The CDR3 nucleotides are TGTGCCAGCAGGGGACAGGTTTTGAACACTGAAGCTTTCTTT. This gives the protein CASRGQVLNTEAFF.

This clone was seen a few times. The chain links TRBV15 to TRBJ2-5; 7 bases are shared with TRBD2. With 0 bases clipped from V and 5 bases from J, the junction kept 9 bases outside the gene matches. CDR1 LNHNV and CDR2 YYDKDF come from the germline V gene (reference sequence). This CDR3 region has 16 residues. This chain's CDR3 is CATSRDTGLGRETQYF. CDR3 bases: TGTGCCACCAGCAGAGATACTGGACTAGGTCGGGAGACCCAGTACTTC.

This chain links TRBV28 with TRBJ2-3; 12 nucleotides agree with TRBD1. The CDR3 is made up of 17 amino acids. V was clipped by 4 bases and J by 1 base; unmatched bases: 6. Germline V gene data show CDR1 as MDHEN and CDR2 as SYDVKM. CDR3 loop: CASSSGTGGVGTDTQYF. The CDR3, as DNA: TGTGCCAGCAGTTCCGGGACAGGGGGCGTGGGCACAGATACGCAGTATTTT.

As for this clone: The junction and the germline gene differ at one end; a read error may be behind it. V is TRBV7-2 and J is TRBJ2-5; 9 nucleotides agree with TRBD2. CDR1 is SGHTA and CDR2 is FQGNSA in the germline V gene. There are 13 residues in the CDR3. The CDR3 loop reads CASSIAGAETQYF. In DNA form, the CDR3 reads TGTGCCAGCAGCATAGCGGGAGCAGAGACCCAGTACTTC.

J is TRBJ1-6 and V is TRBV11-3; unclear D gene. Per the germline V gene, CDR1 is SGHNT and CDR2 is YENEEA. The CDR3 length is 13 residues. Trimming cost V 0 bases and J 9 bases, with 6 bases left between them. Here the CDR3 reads CASSLDNISPLHF. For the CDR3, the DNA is TGTGCCAGCAGCTTAGATAACATTTCACCCCTCCACTTT.

Here the CDR3 reads CASRNSAGYNEQFF. Written as DNA, the CDR3 is TGTGCCAGCAGAAATTCGGCAGGGTACAATGAGCAGTTCTTC. This rearrangement joins TRBV14 to TRBJ2-1; D is possibly TRBD1 (5 bases). In germline, CDR1 is SGHDN, CDR2 FVKESK. The V end was cut by 6 bases, the J end by 4 bases, with 13 bases between. CDR3 size: 14 residues.

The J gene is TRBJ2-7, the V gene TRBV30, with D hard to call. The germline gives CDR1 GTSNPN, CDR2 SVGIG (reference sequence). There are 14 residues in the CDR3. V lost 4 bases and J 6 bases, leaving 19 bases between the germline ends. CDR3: CAWKGASLGGEQYF. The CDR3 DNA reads TGTGCCTGGAAGGGCGCTTCTTTGGGCGGCGAGCAGTACTTC.

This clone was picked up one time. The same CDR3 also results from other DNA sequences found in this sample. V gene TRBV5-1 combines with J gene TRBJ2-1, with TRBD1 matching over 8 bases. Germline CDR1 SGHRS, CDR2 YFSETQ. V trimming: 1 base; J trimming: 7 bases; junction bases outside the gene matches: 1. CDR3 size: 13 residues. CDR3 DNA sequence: TGCGCCAGCAGCTTGACAGGGGGTAATGAGCAGTTCTTC. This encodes CASSLTGGNEQFF.

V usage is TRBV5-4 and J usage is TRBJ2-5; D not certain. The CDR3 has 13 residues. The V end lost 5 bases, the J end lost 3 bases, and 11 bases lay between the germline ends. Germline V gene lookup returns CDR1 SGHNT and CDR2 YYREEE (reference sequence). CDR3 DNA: TGTGCCAGCAGTTTCGTCAGGAAAGAGACCCAGTACTTC. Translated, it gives CASSFVRKETQYF.

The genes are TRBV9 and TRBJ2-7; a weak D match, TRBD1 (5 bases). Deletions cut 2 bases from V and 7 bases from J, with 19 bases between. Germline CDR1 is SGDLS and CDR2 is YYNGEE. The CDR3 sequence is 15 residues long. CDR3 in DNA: TGTGCCAGCAGCGTTGGGTCGACAGAAAAGGGGGAGCAGTACTTC. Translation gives CASSVGSTEKGEQYF. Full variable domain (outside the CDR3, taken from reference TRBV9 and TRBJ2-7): DSGVTQTPKHLITATGQRVTLRCSPRSGDLSVYWYQQSLDQGLQFLIQYYNGEERAKGNILERFSAQQFPDLHSELNLSSLELGDSALYFCASSVGSTEKGEQYFGPGTRLTVT.

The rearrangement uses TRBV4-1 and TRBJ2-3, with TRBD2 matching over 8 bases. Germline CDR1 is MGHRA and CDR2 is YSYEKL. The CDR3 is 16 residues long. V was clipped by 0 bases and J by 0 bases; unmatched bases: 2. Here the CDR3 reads CASSQDSGGSTDTQYF. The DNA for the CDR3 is TGCGCCAGCAGCCAAGATTCGGGGGGGAGCACAGATACGCAGTATTTT.

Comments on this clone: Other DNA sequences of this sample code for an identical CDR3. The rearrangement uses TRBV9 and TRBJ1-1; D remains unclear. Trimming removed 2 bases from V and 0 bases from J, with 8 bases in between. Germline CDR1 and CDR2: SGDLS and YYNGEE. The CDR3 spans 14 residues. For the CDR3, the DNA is TGTGCCAGCAGCGTGGACCGTCTGAACACTGAAGCTTTCTTT. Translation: CASSVDRLNTEAFF.

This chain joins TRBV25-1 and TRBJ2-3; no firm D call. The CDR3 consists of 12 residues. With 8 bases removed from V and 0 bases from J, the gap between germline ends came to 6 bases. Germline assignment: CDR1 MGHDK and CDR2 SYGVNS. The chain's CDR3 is CASQKSTDTQYF. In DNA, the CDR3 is TGTGCCAGCCAAAAGAGCACAGATACGCAGTATTTT.

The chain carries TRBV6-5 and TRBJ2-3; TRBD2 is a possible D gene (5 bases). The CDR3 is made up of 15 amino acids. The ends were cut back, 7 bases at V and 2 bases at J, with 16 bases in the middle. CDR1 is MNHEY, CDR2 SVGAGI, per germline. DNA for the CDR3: TGTGCCAGCACTGTAGTGGCCCGGGACACAGATACGCAGTATTTT. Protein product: CASTVVARDTDTQYF.

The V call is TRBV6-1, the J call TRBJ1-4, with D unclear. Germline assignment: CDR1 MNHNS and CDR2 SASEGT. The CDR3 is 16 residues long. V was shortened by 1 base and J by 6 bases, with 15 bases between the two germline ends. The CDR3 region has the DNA TGTGCCAGCAGTGAAGGGGAAGGGCGGAGGTATGAAAAACTGTTTTTT. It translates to CASSEGEGRRYEKLFF.

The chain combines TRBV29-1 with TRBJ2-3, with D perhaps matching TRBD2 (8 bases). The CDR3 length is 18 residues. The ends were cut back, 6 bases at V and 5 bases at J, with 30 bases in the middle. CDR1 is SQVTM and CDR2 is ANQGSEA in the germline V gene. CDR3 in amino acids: CSVEGAREGLYPGDTQYF. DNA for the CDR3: TGCAGCGTCGAGGGGGCCCGGGAGGGCCTTTATCCGGGAGATACGCAGTATTTT.

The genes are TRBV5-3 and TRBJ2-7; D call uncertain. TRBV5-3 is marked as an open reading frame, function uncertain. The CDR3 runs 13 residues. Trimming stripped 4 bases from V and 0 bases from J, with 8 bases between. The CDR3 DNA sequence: TGTGCCAGAAGCGTCACCAGCTCCTACGAGCAGTACTTC. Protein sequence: CARSVTSSYEQYF.

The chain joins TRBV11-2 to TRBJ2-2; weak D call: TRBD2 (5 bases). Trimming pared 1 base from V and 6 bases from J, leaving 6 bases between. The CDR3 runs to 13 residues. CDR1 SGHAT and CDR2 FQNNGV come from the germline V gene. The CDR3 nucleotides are TGTGCCAGCAGCTTAGGAGGGCCCGGGGAGCTGTTTTTT. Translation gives CASSLGGPGELFF.